These T cell receptor beta chains were read from a single sample in a study of OX40 agonist ivuxolimab in advanced cancers. Data came from immunoSEQ multiplex PCR; TCRdb stores just in-frame clones and leaves some out. This table holds about 85,000 clones, 86% found once. Sample: CD4+ or CD8+ T cells sorted from blood, taken in a trial of the OX40 agonist ivuxolimab. Receptor source: an adult with an advanced solid tumor such as melanoma, head and neck, liver or kidney cancer. CDR3s include the opening cysteine and the closing phenylalanine or tryptophan. Fields, in order: J gene, V gene, CDR3 protein.

>TRBJ2-3|TRBV7-9
CASSSAGGPDTQYF
>TRBJ2-7|TRBV11-1
CASSHRSGGAFYEQYF
>TRBJ1-5|TRBV4-3
CASSQVETGNQPQHF
>TRBJ1-1|TRBV7-2
CASSLGRGNTEAFF
>TRBJ1-1|TRBV19
CASIGPQGGGYTEAFF
>TRBJ2-2|TRBV5-1
CASSLASIGIPGELFF
>.|TRBV4-1
CASSQDRGTAYEQYF
>TRBJ1-2|TRBV7-2
CASSPRQGRVFGYTF
>TRBJ2-5|TRBV7-9
CASSFMGGETQYF
>TRBJ2-1|TRBV7-2
CASSVTGVTYNEQFF
>TRBJ1-6|TRBV10-1
CASSESLNSPLHF
>TRBJ2-2|TRBV9
CASSVDREAGELFF
>TRBJ1-2|TRBV30
CAEDRFNYGYTF
>TRBJ2-2|TRBV2
CASRWGTGELFF
>TRBJ2-1|TRBV11-2
CASSFDSGVYNEQFF
>TRBJ2-7|TRBV5-5
CASSPGPGNFYEQYF
>TRBJ2-1|TRBV7-3
CASSLQPGTLPNNEQFF
>TRBJ2-3|TRBV18
CASSPYGGGTDTQYF
>TRBJ2-2|TRBV13
CASSSPVGLVLGGELFF
>TRBJ2-3|TRBV6-5
CASSFQGRGTDTQYF
>TRBJ2-7|TRBV5-4
CASSPEFNAYYEQYF
>TRBJ2-7|TRBV7-3
CASSFGQGPYEQYF
>TRBJ1-4|TRBV7-2
CASSTGLDEKLFF
>TRBJ2-2|TRBV19
CASSRELAGAAGELFF
>TRBJ1-5|TRBV5-4
CASSLIRPGAGNQPQHF
>TRBJ2-7|TRBV5-4
CASSLNRASTNVYEQYF
>TRBJ1-5|TRBV7-2
CASSPTGQPNQPQHF
>TRBJ2-3|TRBV6-6
CASSYGRGSTDTQYF
>TRBJ1-1|TRBV6-5
CASSQQGMNTEAFF
>TRBJ2-3|TRBV5-1
CASSLDPSTDTQYF
>TRBJ2-3|TRBV15
CATSQTTADTQYF
>TRBJ2-6|TRBV5-5
CASSWGSGANVLTF
>TRBJ1-2|TRBV28
CASREGAQYGYTF
>TRBJ1-4|TRBV25-1
CASRLRGKLFF
>TRBJ2-7|TRBV11-3
CASSSTGSYEQYF
>TRBJ1-1|TRBV6-6
CASRSVSRAEAFF
>TRBJ1-1|TRBV10-3
CAISEPDTEAFF
>TRBJ1-1|TRBV6-5
CASSQTVGDTEAFF
>TRBJ2-5|TRBV11-3
CASSLGPQETQYF
>TRBJ2-1|TRBV9
CASSVVGVSYNEQFF
>TRBJ2-2|TRBV28
CASRSPGSGELFF
>TRBJ2-1|TRBV7-2
CASSLDRGASYNEQFF
>TRBJ2-7|TRBV30
CAWSEWGGGRTTTSSYEQYF
>TRBJ1-5|TRBV5-1
CASSLGQSGQPQHF
>TRBJ1-5|TRBV7-2
CASSMEWGGSWPQHF
>TRBJ2-1|TRBV15
CATSRDLWGVKDNEQFF
>TRBJ1-4|TRBV5-1
CTSSASTTNEKLFF
>TRBJ1-1|TRBV28
CASSRTAGFTEAFF
>TRBJ1-2|TRBV2
CASSSSANYGYTF
>TRBJ1-5|TRBV5-4
CASSPGRNNQPQHF
>TRBJ2-3|TRBV28
CASRMGGQAVIDTQYF
>TRBJ1-1|TRBV7-2
CASSLSRNTEAFF